The clone carrying this T cell receptor beta chain was counted only a few times. The target antigen is unknown. The data were taken from a study of CD8 T cell repertoires and HIV-1 epitope variants. The repertoire was sequenced with immunoSEQ multiplex PCR; TCRdb's copy has only in-frame clones and lacks some. Found here are over a thousand clones, 66% of them singletons; the top ten hold approximately 45%. The sequence came from a male donor with HIV. Sequencing input: cultured CD8+ T cells derived from PBMCs.

The CDR3 DNA reads as TGTGCCAGCAGTGAAGTTGTCGGGAACTATGGCTACACCTTC. It is translated as CASSEVVGNYGYTF. The chain employs TRBV6-1 and TRBJ1-2; the D is unclear. The CDR3 runs to 14 residues. Trimming took off 1 base at V and 2 bases at J, with 8 bases between the two ends. Germline V gene sequence: CDR1 MNHNS, CDR2 SASEGT.